This T cell receptor (beta chain) was recorded in a study of blood T cell repertoires in COVID-19. As for the study in general: The cDNA or gDNA used as material had been derived from T cells, B-cell-depleted T cells, or PBMCs.

Here immunoSEQ multiplex PCR was the method, and the copy in TCRdb shows in-frame clones only, minus some. The sample includes about 140,000 clones, roughly 86% seen only once; the top ten take less than 2%. The V gene lost 6 bases and the J gene lost 1 base, with 25 bases spanning the gap. The CDR3 runs 20 residues. From germline, CDR1 is MNHNY and CDR2 SVGAGI (reference sequence). The receptor was isolated from a man aged 70-80 years with acute or convalescent COVID-19. Sequencing was carried out using peripheral blood. The rearrangement links TRBV6-6 to TRBJ1-6; D is unclear. As DNA, the CDR3 is TGTGCCAGCAGCCTCGAGGAGGTAGTTGGTTTTAGGTCCTATAATTCACCCCTCCACTTT. As protein: CASSLEEVVGFRSYNSPLHF.